A selection of T cell receptor beta chains follows, all from one sample in a study of T cells in tuberculosis. The protocol was immunoSEQ multiplex PCR, while the TCRdb copy is restricted to in-frame clones and leaves out a portion. The sample records about 49,000 clones, roughly 96% being singletons. Here the sequenced sample was PBMCs, taken at tuberculosis diagnosis. The receptors shown here come from an adult with tuberculosis. The CDR3 runs from the conserved cysteine through the conserved F or W. A D gene is named only where the DNA matches it firmly. Not all rows give a size; the values are once, few, many and, for expanded clones, a class.

TRBV27	.	TRBJ2-1	.	TGTGCCAGCAGTTTACGGGGGGCGGCCTACAATGAGCAGTTCTTC	CASSLRGAAYNEQFF
TRBV18	.	TRBJ1-1	.	TGTGCCAGCTCACCACAACCTGGACATTTGTACACTGAAGCTTTCTTT	CASSPQPGHLYTEAFF
TRBV19	.	TRBJ1-5	TRBD1	TGTGCCAGTAGTATAATCGGGACAGGGGATCAGCCCCAGCATTTT	CASSIIGTGDQPQHF
TRBV5-1	.	TRBJ2-5	TRBD1	TGCGCCAGCAGCTCGACAGGGACCCCAGAGACCCAGTACTTC	CASSSTGTPETQYF
TRBV5-1	.	TRBJ2-1	TRBD2	TGCGCCAGCAGCCCTAGACCGGGACTAGCGGGAGGAAATGAGCAGTTCTTC	CASSPRPGLAGGNEQFF
TRBV30	.	TRBJ2-7	.	TGTGCCTGGAGGGGTGGGTCGGGGAGCTCCTACGAGCAGTACTTC	CAWRGGSGSSYEQYF
TRBV6-5	.	TRBJ1-1	TRBD1	TGTGCCAGTATAGACAGGGCCACTGAAGCTTTCTTT	CASIDRATEAFF
TRBV9	.	TRBJ1-1	.	TGTGCCAGCAGCCGGGAAGCTTTGAACACTGAAGCTTTCTTT	CASSREALNTEAFF
TRBV19	.	TRBJ1-1	.	TGTGCCAGTAGTTCCCGAGGGAACCTCCCGACTGAAGCTTTCTTT	CASSSRGNLPTEAFF
TRBV10-2	.	TRBJ1-1	.	TGCGCCAGCCAGGGTGGGAACACTGAAGCTTTCTTT	CASQGGNTEAFF
TRBV5-1	once	TRBJ1-4	TRBD1	TGCGCCAGCAGTTCCGGGACAGGCACAACTAATGAAAAACTGTTTTTT	CASSSGTGTTNEKLFF
TRBV30	once	TRBJ1-2	TRBD1	TGTGCCTGGATAACCGGGACAGGGATTTCTAACTATGGCTACACCTTC	CAWITGTGISNYGYTF
TRBV15	.	TRBJ1-1	TRBD1	TGTGCCACCAGCAGAGCCGTCGGGACAGGGAGCACTGAAGCTTTCTTT	CATSRAVGTGSTEAFF
TRBV7-2	.	TRBJ2-1	.	TGTGCCAGCAGCTCCCGGTCCTCCTACAATGAGCAGTTCTTC	CASSSRSSYNEQFF
TRBV11-3	.	TRBJ2-1	.	TGTGCCAGCAGCCCGGAGGGCGTGAATGAGCAGTTCTTC	CASSPEGVNEQFF
TRBV6-5	.	TRBJ1-1	.	TGTGCCAGCAGTCCGAGGTTAGTGAACACTGAAGCTTTCTTT	CASSPRLVNTEAFF
TRBV2	once	TRBJ1-5	.	TGTGCCAGCAGTCCTGGAACACAGAGCAATCAGCCCCAGCATTTT	CASSPGTQSNQPQHF
TRBV6-6	.	TRBJ2-7	.	TGTGCCAGCAGTTACCCCAGGGATCCCTACGAGCAGTACTTC	CASSYPRDPYEQYF
TRBV30	.	TRBJ2-5	.	TGTGCCTGGGGGCGGGGAGAGACCCAGTACTTC	CAWGRGETQYF
TRBV7-9	.	TRBJ2-1	TRBD2	TGTGCCAGCAGCCCAGGGACTAGCGGGAGCACGAGAGCCTACAATGAGCAGTTCTTC	CASSPGTSGSTRAYNEQFF
TRBV7-9	.	TRBJ2-3	TRBD1	TGTGCCAGCAGCTTGATGAGGGGGCAAGATACGCAGTATTTT	CASSLMRGQDTQYF
TRBV15	once	TRBJ1-5	TRBD1	TGTGCCACCAGCCTTCGTCCGGGACAGATTAATCAGCCCCAGCATTTT	CATSLRPGQINQPQHF
TRBV7-8	.	TRBJ1-5	TRBD1	TGTGCCAGCAGCCCGCAGGGGGCGCGAGATCAGCCCCAGCATTTT	CASSPQGARDQPQHF
TRBV7-6	.	TRBJ2-5	TRBD2	TGTGCCAGCAGCTTAGGTACTAGCGGCTACCAAGAGACCCAGTACTTC	CASSLGTSGYQETQYF
TRBV27	.	TRBJ2-1	.	TGTGCCAGCAGGCGGGGCCAGGGGGCCTACAATGAGCAGTTCTTC	CASRRGQGAYNEQFF
TRBV7-8	.	TRBJ1-5	.	TGTGCCAGCAGCCCCTTTACCAGTGGCAATCAGCCCCAGCATTTT	CASSPFTSGNQPQHF
TRBV30	once	TRBJ2-1	.	TGTGCCTGGAGTCTACGGGGGGCCGCGGCCTACAATGAGCAGTTCTTC	CAWSLRGAAAYNEQFF